The rows below give T cell receptor beta chains drawn from one sample of a study of blood T cell repertoires in COVID-19. The repertoire was sequenced with immunoSEQ multiplex PCR; TCRdb's copy has only in-frame clones and lacks some. The table has just under 350,000 clones, approximately 89% seen once; the top ten hold about 3.5%. Sample: peripheral blood. The source of these receptors is a woman aged 18-35 years who had recovered from COVID-19. CDR3s include the opening cysteine and the closing phenylalanine or tryptophan. Fields, in order: V gene, clone size, D gene, J gene, CDR3 DNA, CDR3 protein. The D gene is left open where the match is weak. The size of a clone is reported for some rows only, either as once, few or many, or as a class for expanded clones.

>TRBV18|NA|TRBD2|TRBJ2-1
TGTGCCAGCTCACCTTCCAGGACTAGCGGTCCCTACAATGAGCAGTTCTTC
CASSPSRTSGPYNEQFF
>TRBV27|NA|NA|TRBJ2-1
TGTGCCAGCAGTCCCCTTGGGAGGACATACAATGAGCAGTTCTTC
CASSPLGRTYNEQFF
>TRBV12-2|NA|NA|TRBJ2-4
TGTGCAAGTCCCCCATTCCGGGACAGGGCCAAAAACATTCAGTACTTC
CASPPFRDRAKNIQYF
>TRBV9|NA|TRBD1|TRBJ1-5
TGTGCCAGCAGCGTATCCCAAGGGGGCAGGGCGGAGCCCATAGATAGCAATCAGCCCCAGCATTTT
CASSVSQGGRAEPIDSNQPQHF
>TRBV7-2|once|NA|TRBJ1-2
TGTGCCAGCAGCTCCCGGGGAGATTACTATGGCTACACCTTC
CASSSRGDYYGYTF
>TRBV2|NA|NA|TRBJ1-6
TGTGCCAGCAGTCCCGGACTGGATCCCCTGGAGTCACCCCTCCACTTT
CASSPGLDPLESPLHF
>TRBV11-2|NA|NA|TRBJ2-2
TGTGCCAGCAGCTCGACAGGATCGAACACCGGGGAGCTGTTTTTT
CASSSTGSNTGELFF
>TRBV6-2/TRBV6-3|few|NA|TRBJ2-1
TGTGCCAGCAGTTTCGGGACTCCTTCCTACAATGAGCAGTTCTTC
CASSFGTPSYNEQFF
>TRBV6-2/TRBV6-3|NA|NA|TRBJ2-5
TGTGCCAGCAGTCGGGACTTCCAAGAGACCCAGTACTTC
CASSRDFQETQYF
>TRBV11-2|few|NA|TRBJ1-2
TGTGCCAGCAGATACAGACAGCGTCCGATAGGCTACACCTTC
CASRYRQRPIGYTF
>TRBV5-6|NA|NA|TRBJ1-5
TGTGCCAGCAGCCTGCCAGGGCTTGATCAGCCCCAGCATTTT
CASSLPGLDQPQHF
>TRBV3-1/TRBV3-2|NA|NA|TRBJ2-3
TGTGCCAGCAGCCAAGATTTAGAGCGGGTGGTAGATACGCAGTATTTT
CASSQDLERVVDTQYF
>TRBV2|NA|NA|TRBJ2-3
TGTGCCAGCAGTATGCTAGCGACCCGCACAGATACGCAGTATTTT
CASSMLATRTDTQYF